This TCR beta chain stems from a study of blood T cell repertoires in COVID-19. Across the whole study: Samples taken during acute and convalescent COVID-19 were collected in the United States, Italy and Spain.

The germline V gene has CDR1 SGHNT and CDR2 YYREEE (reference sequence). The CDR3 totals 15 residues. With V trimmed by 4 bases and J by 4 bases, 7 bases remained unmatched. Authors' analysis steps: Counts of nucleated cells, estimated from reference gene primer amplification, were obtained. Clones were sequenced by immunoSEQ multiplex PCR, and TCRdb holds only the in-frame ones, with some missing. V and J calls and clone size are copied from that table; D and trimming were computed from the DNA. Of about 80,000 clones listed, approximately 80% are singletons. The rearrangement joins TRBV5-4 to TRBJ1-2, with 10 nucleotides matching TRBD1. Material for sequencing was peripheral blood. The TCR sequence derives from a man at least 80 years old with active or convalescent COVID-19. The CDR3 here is CASSPRTGGGYGYTF. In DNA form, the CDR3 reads TGTGCCAGCAGCCCACGGACAGGGGGAGGCTATGGCTACACCTTC.